These 6 T cell receptor beta chains came from one sample sequenced in a study of blood T cell repertoires in COVID-19 (TCRdb year 2020). Receptors were amplified or captured by the immunoSEQ multiplex PCR assay. In TCRdb, the immuneACCESS table is reduced to in-frame sequences with V and J assigned. These tables do not hold every clone; where another copy was compared, an unresolved V gene accounts for under half, and the others remain unexplained. In this sample the table shows about 150,000 clones, roughly 89% of which occur a single time. Roughly 2.9% of the sample is taken by the ten largest. The sequencing sample was made of peripheral blood. Source of these receptors: a man aged 55 to 70 with active or convalescent COVID-19.

The J gene is TRBJ2-1, the V gene TRBV15, with 10 bases lining up with TRBD2. CDR3 length: 16 residues. The germline V gene has CDR1 LNHNV and CDR2 YYDKDF (reference sequence). With 4 bases clipped from V and 2 bases from J, the junction kept 5 bases outside the gene matches. The CDR3 sequence: CATSMISGGTYNEQFF. CDR3 nucleotide sequence: TGTGCCACCAGCATGATTAGCGGGGGGACCTACAATGAGCAGTTCTTC. The variable domain in full, with the rest retrieved from reference TRBV15 and TRBJ2-1, is DAMVIQNPRYQVTQFGKPVTLSCSQTLNHNVMYWYQQKSSQAPKLLFHYYDKDFNNEADTPDNFQSRRPNTSFCFLDIRSPGLGDTAMYLCATSMISGGTYNEQFFGPGTRLTVL.

The chain employs TRBV7-2 and TRBJ1-5; D ambiguous. CDR3 length: 13 residues. The V and J ends lost 4 bases and 5 bases respectively, with 9 bases between them. The germline V gene encodes CDR1 SGHTA and CDR2 FQGNSA. The CDR3 DNA sequence: TGTGCCAGCAGCTCCCGACGGGATCAGCCCCAGCATTTT. This encodes CASSSRRDQPQHF.

The CDR3 nucleotides are TGTGCCAGTAGGTTCGAACAGGACGGTCAGCCCCAGCATTTT. This encodes CASRFEQDGQPQHF. The V and J genes are TRBV19 and TRBJ1-5, with a tentative D call TRBD1 (5 bases). Deletions cut 6 bases from V and 6 bases from J, with 15 bases between. Germline-derived CDR1 and CDR2 are LNHDA and SQIVND (reference sequence). This CDR3 region has 14 residues.

The chain recombines TRBV2 with TRBJ1-4; D unresolved. The CDR3 length is 13 residues. Between the trimmed V and J ends, which lost 7 bases and 6 bases, there was a span of 12 bases. The germline gives CDR1 SNHLY, CDR2 FYNNEI. CDR3 sequence (DNA): TGTGCCAGCAAGGCGGGATATGATGAAAAACTGTTTTTT. Translated, it gives CASKAGYDEKLFF. Together with reference TRBV2 and TRBJ1-4, the CDR3 gives the full variable domain: EPEVTQTPSHQVTQMGQEVILRCVPISNHLYFYWYRQILGQKVEFLVSFYNNEISEKSEIFDDQFSVERPDGSNFTLKIRSTKLEDSAMYFCASKAGYDEKLFFGSGTQLSVL.

The chain recombines TRBV30 with TRBJ1-1, with 7 positions matching TRBD1. Germline CDR1 and CDR2: GTSNPN and SVGIG (reference sequence). CDR3 size: 14 residues. J was trimmed by 1 base and V by 3 bases; bases with no gene match: 5. In DNA, the CDR3 is TGTGCCTGGAGCAGGGGGGCTCCGAACACTGAAGCTTTCTTT. Its protein product is CAWSRGAPNTEAFF. The full variable domain, rest sourced from reference TRBV30 and TRBJ1-1, is SQTIHQWPATLVQPVGSPLSLECTVEGTSNPNLYWYRQAAGRGLQLLFYSVGIGQISSEVPQNLSASRPQDRQFILSSKKLLLSDSGFYLCAWSRGAPNTEAFFGQGTRLTVV.

The chain couples TRBV30 to TRBJ1-5; D unresolved. Trimming cost V 0 bases and J 2 bases, with 11 bases left between them. The CDR3 contains 15 residues. Germline V lookup: CDR1 GTSNPN, CDR2 SVGIG (reference sequence). This CDR3 reads CAWSVLGSGNQPQHF. In nucleotides, the CDR3 is TGTGCCTGGAGTGTACTTGGCAGCGGCAATCAGCCCCAGCATTTT.